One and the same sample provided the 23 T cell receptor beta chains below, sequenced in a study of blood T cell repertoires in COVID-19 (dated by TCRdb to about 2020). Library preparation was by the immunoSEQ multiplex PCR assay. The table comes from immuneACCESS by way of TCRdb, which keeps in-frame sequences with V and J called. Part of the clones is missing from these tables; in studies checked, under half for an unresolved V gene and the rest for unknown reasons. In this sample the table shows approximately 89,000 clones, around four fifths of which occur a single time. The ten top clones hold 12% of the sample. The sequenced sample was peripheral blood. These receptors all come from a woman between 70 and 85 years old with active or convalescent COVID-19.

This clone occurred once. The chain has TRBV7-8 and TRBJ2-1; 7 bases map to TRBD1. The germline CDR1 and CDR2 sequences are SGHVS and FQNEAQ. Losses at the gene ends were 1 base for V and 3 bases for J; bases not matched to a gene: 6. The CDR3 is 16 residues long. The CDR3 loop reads CASSLGRQGRYNEQFF. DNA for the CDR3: TGTGCCAGCAGCTTAGGTAGACAGGGCCGCTACAATGAGCAGTTCTTC.

CDR3 bases: TGCGCCAGCTCCATGGAGACTGGCTCTGGAAACACCATATATTTT. Residues: CASSMETGSGNTIYF. The rearrangement uses TRBV5-1 and TRBJ1-3; no reliable D call. The CDR3 contains 15 residues. The V and J ends lost 7 bases and 0 bases respectively, with 14 bases between them. Per the germline V gene, CDR1 is SGHRS and CDR2 is YFSETQ.

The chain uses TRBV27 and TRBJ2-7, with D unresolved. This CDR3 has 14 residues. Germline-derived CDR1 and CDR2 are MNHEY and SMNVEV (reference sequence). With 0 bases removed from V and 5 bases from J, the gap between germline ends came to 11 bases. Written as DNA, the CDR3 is TGTGCCAGCAGTTTATCTCCCTTGTTTAACGAGCAGTACTTC. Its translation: CASSLSPLFNEQYF.

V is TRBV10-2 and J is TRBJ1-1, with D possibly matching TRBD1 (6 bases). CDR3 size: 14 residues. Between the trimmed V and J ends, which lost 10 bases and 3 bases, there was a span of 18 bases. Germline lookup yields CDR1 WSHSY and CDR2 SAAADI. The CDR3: CAIAGGATDTEAFF. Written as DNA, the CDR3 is TGCGCCATTGCCGGGGGGGCAACGGACACTGAAGCTTTCTTT.

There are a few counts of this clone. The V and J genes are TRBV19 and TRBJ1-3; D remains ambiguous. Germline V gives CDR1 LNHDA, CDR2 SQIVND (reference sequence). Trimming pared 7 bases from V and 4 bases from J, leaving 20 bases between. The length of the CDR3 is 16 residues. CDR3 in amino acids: CASTTATSPTGNTIYF. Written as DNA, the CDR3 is TGTGCCAGTACGACGGCGACAAGCCCCACCGGAAACACCATATATTTT.

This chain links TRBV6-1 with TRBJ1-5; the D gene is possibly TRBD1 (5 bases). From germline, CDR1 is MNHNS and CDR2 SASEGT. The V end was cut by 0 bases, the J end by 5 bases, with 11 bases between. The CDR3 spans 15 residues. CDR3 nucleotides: TGTGCCAGCAGTGAAGCGCATGGGGGGGATCAGCCCCAGCATTTT. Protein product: CASSEAHGGDQPQHF.

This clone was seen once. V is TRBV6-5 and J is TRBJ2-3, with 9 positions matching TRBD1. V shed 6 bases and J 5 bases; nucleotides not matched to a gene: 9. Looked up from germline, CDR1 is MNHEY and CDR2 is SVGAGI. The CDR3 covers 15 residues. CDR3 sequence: CASSLRTGELDTQYF. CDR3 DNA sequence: TGTGCCAGCAGCCTTAGGACAGGGGAATTAGATACGCAGTATTTT.

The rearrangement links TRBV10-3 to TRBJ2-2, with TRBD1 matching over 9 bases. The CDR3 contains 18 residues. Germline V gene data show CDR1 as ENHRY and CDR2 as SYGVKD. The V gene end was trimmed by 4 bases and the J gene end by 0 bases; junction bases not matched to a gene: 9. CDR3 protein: CAISGAGTGTTNTGELFF. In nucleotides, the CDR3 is TGTGCCATCAGTGGGGCAGGGACAGGGACGACGAACACCGGGGAGCTGTTTTTT.

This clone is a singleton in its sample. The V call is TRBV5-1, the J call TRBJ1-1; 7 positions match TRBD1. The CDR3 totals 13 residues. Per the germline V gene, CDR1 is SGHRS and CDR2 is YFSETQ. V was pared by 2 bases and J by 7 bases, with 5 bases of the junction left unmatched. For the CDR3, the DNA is TGCGCCAGCAGCTTAACTGGGACAGATGAAGCTTTCTTT. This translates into CASSLTGTDEAFF.

In DNA, the CDR3 is TGTGCCAGCCTGGACAGAGAAAACTATGGCTACACCTTC. Translation: CASLDRENYGYTF. The chain joins TRBV28 to TRBJ1-2; the D gene is possibly TRBD1 (6 bases). Germline CDR1 and CDR2: MDHEN and SYDVKM. The germline V and J ends were trimmed by 8 bases and 2 bases, with 12 bases remaining between them. The CDR3 runs to 13 residues.

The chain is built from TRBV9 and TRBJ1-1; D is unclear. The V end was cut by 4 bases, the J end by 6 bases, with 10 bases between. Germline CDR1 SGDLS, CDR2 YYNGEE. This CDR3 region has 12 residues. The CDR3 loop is CASSPNEPEAFF. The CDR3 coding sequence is TGTGCCAGCAGCCCTAATGAACCTGAAGCTTTCTTT.

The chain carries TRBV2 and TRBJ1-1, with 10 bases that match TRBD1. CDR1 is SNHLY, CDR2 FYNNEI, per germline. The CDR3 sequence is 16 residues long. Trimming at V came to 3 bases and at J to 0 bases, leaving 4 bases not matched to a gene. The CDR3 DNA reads TGTGCCAGCAGTGACAGGGACAGGGGTTTGAACACTGAAGCTTTCTTT. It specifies CASSDRDRGLNTEAFF.

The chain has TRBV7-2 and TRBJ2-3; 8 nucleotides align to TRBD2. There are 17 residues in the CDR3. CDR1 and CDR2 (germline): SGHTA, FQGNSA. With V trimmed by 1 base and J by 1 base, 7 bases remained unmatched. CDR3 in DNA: TGTGCCAGCAGCTTAGGACAGCGGGGGTCTGGCACAGATACGCAGTATTTT. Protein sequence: CASSLGQRGSGTDTQYF.

Here the CDR3 DNA reads TGTGCCAGCAGCCAAGACCAGACAGGGGACTACGAGCAGTACTTC. Amino acids: CASSQDQTGDYEQYF. The chain joins TRBV4-2 to TRBJ2-7; 8 positions agree with TRBD1. This CDR3 region has 15 residues. Germline V gene data show CDR1 as LGHNA and CDR2 as YNFKEQ. Losses at the gene ends were 0 bases for V and 3 bases for J; bases not matched to a gene: 4.

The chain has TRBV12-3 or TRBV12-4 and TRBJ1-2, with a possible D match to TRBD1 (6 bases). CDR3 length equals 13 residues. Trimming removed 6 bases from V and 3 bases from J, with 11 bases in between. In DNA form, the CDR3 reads TGTGCCAGCAGCTACAGGACAGACTATGGCTACACCTTC. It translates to CASSYRTDYGYTF.

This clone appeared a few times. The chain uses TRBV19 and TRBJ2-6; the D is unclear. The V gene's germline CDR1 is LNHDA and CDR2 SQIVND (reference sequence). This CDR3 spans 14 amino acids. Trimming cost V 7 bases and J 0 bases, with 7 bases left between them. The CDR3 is CASKQVSGANVLTF. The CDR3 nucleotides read TGTGCCAGTAAACAAGTCTCTGGGGCCAACGTCCTGACTTTC. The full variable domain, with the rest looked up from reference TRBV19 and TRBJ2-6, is DGGITQSPKYLFRKEGQNVTLSCEQNLNHDAMYWYRQDPGQGLRLIYYSQIVNDFQKGDIAEGYSVSREKKESFPLTVTSAQKNPTAFYLCASKQVSGANVLTFGAGSRLTVL.

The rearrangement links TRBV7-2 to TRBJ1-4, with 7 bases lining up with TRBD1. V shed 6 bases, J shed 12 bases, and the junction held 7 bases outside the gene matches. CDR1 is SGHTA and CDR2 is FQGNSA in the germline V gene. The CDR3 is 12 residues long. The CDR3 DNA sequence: TGTGCCAGCAGTTCCGACAGGGTGGAACTGTTTTTT. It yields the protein CASSSDRVELFF.

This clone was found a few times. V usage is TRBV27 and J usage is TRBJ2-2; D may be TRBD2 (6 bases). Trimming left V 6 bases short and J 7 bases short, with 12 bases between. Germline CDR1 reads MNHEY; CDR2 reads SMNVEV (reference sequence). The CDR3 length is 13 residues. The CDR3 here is CASSPQGGGELFF. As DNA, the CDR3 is TGTGCCAGCAGCCCCCAGGGAGGCGGGGAGCTGTTTTTT.

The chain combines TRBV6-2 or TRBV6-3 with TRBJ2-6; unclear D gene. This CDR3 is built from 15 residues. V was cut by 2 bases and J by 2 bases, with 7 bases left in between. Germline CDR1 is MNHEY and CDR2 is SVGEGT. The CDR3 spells CASSYGGAGANVLTF. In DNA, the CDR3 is TGTGCCAGCAGTTACGGCGGAGCTGGGGCCAACGTCCTGACTTTC.

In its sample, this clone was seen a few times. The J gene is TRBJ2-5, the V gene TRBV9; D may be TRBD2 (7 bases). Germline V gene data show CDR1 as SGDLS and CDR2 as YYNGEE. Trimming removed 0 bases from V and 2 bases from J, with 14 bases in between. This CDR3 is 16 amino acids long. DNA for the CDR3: TGTGCCAGCAGCGTAGGGGTCGGGGGGACACAAGAGACCCAGTACTTC. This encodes CASSVGVGGTQETQYF.

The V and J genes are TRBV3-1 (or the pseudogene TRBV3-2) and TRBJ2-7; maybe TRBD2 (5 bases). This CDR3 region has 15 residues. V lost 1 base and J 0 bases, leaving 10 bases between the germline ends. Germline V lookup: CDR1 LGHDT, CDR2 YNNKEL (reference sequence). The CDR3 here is CASSQGLAYSYEQYF. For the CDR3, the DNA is TGTGCCAGCAGCCAAGGGCTAGCATACTCCTACGAGCAGTACTTC.

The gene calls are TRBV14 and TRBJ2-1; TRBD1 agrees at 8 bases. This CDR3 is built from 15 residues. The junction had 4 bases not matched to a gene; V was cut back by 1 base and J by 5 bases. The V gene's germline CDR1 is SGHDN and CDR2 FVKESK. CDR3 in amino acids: CASSQGQGKNNEQFF. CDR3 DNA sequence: TGTGCCAGCAGCCAAGGACAGGGGAAGAACAATGAGCAGTTCTTC.

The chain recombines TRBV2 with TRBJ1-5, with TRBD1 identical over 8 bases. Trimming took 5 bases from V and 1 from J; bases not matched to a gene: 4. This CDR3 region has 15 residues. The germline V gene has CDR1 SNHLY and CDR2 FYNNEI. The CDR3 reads CASSMDRASNQPQHF. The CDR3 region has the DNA TGTGCCAGCAGTATGGACAGGGCCAGCAATCAGCCCCAGCATTTT.